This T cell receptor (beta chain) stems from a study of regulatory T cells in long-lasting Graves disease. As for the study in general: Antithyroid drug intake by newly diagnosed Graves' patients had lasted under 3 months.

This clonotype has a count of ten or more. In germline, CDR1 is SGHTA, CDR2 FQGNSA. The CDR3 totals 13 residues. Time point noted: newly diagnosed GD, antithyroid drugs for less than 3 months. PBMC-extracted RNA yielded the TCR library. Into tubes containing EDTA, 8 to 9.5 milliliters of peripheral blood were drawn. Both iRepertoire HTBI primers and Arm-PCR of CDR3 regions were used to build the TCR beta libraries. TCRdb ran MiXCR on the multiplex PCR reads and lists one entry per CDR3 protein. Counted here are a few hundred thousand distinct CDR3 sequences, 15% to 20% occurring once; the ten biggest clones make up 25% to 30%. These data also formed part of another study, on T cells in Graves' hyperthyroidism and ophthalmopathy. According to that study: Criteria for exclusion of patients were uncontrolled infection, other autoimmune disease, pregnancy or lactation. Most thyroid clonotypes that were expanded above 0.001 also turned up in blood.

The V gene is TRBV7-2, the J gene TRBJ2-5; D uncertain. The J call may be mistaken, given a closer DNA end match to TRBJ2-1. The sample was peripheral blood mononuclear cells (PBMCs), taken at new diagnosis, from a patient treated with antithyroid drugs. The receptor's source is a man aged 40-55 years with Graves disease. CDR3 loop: CASSLRRSPAQFF. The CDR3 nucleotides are TGTGCCAGCAGCTTGAGGCGGTCCCCAGCGCAGTTCTTC.